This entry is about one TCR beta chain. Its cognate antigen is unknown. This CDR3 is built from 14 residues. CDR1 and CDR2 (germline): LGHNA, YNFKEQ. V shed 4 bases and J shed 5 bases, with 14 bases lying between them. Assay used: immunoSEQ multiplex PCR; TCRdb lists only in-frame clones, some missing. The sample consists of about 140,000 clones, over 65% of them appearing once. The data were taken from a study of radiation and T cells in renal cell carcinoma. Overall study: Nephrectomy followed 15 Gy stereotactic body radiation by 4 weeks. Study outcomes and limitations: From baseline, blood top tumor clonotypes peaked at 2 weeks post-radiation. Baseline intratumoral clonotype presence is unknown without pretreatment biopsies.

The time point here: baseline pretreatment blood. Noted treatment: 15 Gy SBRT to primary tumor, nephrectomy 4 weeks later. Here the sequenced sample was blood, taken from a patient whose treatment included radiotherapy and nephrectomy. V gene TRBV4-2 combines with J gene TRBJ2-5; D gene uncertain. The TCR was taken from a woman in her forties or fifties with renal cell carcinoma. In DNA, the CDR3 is TGTGCCAGCAGCCGAAGTTCGGGTAGGGAGACCCAGTACTTC. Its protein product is CASSRSSGRETQYF.